The 13 T cell receptor beta chains in this list originate from one sample, sequenced in a study of T cells after yellow fever vaccination. TCRdb reanalysed the 5' RACE reads using MiXCR and keeps one entry per CDR3 protein. The profile shows 200,000 to 300,000 distinct CDR3 sequences, approximately 3.8% of them singletons. This specimen consisted of PBMCs, obtained 15 days after the yellow fever booster vaccination. These receptors all come from a man between 18 and 35 years old who received the YFV17D yellow fever vaccine.

This clonotype was recorded at least ten times. V is TRBV27 and J is TRBJ2-2; D remains unclear. V was shortened by 6 bases and J by 0 bases, with 17 bases between the two germline ends. The CDR3 has 17 residues. Per the germline V gene, CDR1 is MNHEY and CDR2 is SMNVEV (reference sequence). The CDR3 bases are TGTGCCAGCAGCGCCTCCTTTGCGCTCTCGAACACCGGGGAGCTGTTTTTT. This translates into CASSASFALSNTGELFF.

This clonotype was detected many times. V is TRBV7-9 and J is TRBJ1-4, with 8 bases identical to TRBD1. Germline lookup yields CDR1 SEHNR and CDR2 FQNEAQ (reference sequence). The CDR3 has 15 residues. V shed 3 bases, J shed 7 bases, and the junction held 7 bases outside the gene matches. The CDR3 here is CASSFDRGVGEKLFF. Here the CDR3 DNA reads TGTGCCAGCAGCTTCGACAGGGGAGTTGGTGAAAAACTGTTTTTT.

In this sample, this clonotype turned up many times. The CDR3 DNA reads TGCGCCAGCAGCCTGCCAGGGAGTCCCTACGAGCAGTACTTC. This encodes CASSLPGSPYEQYF. The J gene is TRBJ2-7, the V gene TRBV4-1; D could derive from TRBD1 or TRBD2 (5 bases each). V lost 4 bases, J lost 2 bases, and 12 bases lay in between. This CDR3 spans 14 amino acids. Germline CDR1 is MGHRA and CDR2 is YSYEKL.

This clonotype was detected many times. The chain employs TRBV2 and TRBJ2-1, with TRBD1 identical over 9 bases. Trimming at V came to 11 bases and at J to 6 bases, leaving 8 bases not matched to a gene. The CDR3 spans 13 residues. Germline V gene data show CDR1 as SNHLY and CDR2 as FYNNEI. CDR3 nucleotide sequence: TGTGCCGGCTCGGGACAGGGCCCCAATGAGCAGTTCTTC. Translation: CAGSGQGPNEQFF.

This clonotype was seen repeatedly, ten times or more. The chain employs TRBV29-1 and TRBJ2-2; D might be TRBD1 (5 bases). CDR1 and CDR2 from the germline V gene are SQVTM and ANQGSEA. V lost 3 bases to trimming and J lost 4 bases, with 12 bases between them. The CDR3 runs 14 residues. The CDR3 DNA sequence: TGCAGCGTTGATCGCCAGGGTAGCACCGGGGAGCTGTTTTTT. This encodes CSVDRQGSTGELFF.

This clonotype was found many times. This chain uses TRBV7-9 with TRBJ1-3; D possibly corresponds to TRBD1 (6 bases). Trimming cost V 2 bases and J 4 bases, with 12 bases left between them. This CDR3 region has 15 residues. From germline, CDR1 is SEHNR and CDR2 FQNEAQ (reference sequence). The CDR3 DNA sequence: TGTGCCAGCAGCTTATGGGACACTGAAGGAAACACCATATATTTT. It is translated as CASSLWDTEGNTIYF. Combining the CDR3 with reference TRBV7-9 and TRBJ1-3 gives the whole variable domain DTGVSQNPRHKITKRGQNVTFRCDPISEHNRLYWYRQTLGQGPEFLTYFQNEAQLEKSRLLSDRFSAERPKGSFSTLEIQRTEQGDSAMYLCASSLWDTEGNTIYFGEGSWLTVV.

This clonotype was seen many times. This sequence joins TRBV5-1 and TRBJ2-1; no definite D call. The CDR3 consists of 16 residues. The germline gives CDR1 SGHRS, CDR2 YFSETQ. Trimming stripped 1 base from V and 0 bases from J, with 11 bases between. The CDR3 coding sequence is TGCGCCAGCAGCTTGCGTCCTGACCTCTCCTACAATGAGCAGTTCTTC. Its protein product is CASSLRPDLSYNEQFF.

This clonotype was counted ten times or more. This rearrangement joins TRBV9 to TRBJ1-1, with TRBD1 matching over 7 bases. Per the germline V gene, CDR1 is SGDLS and CDR2 is YYNGEE. J was trimmed by 0 bases and V by 3 bases; bases with no gene match: 11. The CDR3 covers 17 residues. The CDR3 DNA sequence: TGTGCCAGCAGCGAGACACCGGGACAGAGAATGAACACTGAAGCTTTCTTT. The encoded protein is CASSETPGQRMNTEAFF.

This chain joins TRBV10-3 and TRBJ1-2; 9 bases match TRBD1. The J segment lost 6 bases and the V segment lost 2 bases, leaving 7 bases of the junction unmatched. The CDR3 extends over 15 amino acids. CDR1 and CDR2 (germline): ENHRY, SYGVKD. The CDR3 DNA is TGTGCCATCAGTGAGGACAGGGGGACAAGCAATGGCTACACCTTC. Amino acid sequence: CAISEDRGTSNGYTF.

This clonotype has ten or more counts. This chain connects TRBV20-1 to TRBJ2-5; tentatively, D is TRBD1 or TRBD2 (5 bases each). With 6 bases removed from V and 2 bases from J, the gap between germline ends came to 13 bases. This CDR3 comprises 13 residues. Per germline, CDR1 DFQATT and CDR2 SNEGSKA (reference sequence). The CDR3 coding sequence is TGCAGTGCCCCGCTAGAGGGGCAAGAGACCCAGTACTTC. Amino acids: CSAPLEGQETQYF.

This clonotype was recorded many times. The CDR3 sequence is CASSHTDRYSGNTIYF. DNA for the CDR3: TGTGCCAGCAGCCATACAGACCGATACTCTGGAAACACCATATATTTT. This chain joins TRBV7-9 and TRBJ1-3; D is undetermined. Germline loops: CDR1 SEHNR, CDR2 FQNEAQ (reference sequence). Trimming took 5 bases from V and 0 from J, leaving 14 bases between them. The CDR3 runs 16 residues.

Of note for this clonotype: With a much larger clone just one base away, this may be a read error. Without the conserved terminal phenylalanine or tryptophan, this CDR3 likely stems from a read error. It is unclear where the CDR3 begins or ends on the DNA, so no DNA is shown, and the CDR3 is as TCRdb lists it. This chain links TRBV7-2 with TRBJ2-1; the table's D call, TRBD1, has no DNA check behind it. The CDR3 contains 11 residues when both ends are counted. Germline lookup yields CDR1 SGHTA and CDR2 FQGNSA. The CDR3 protein is CASRYRDSLFL.

Ten or more counts support this clonotype. This chain connects TRBV7-2 to TRBJ1-5, with unresolved D. The CDR3 consists of 14 residues. V lost 4 bases and J lost 9, with 16 bases in between. CDR1 and CDR2 from the germline V gene are SGHTA and FQGNSA. The CDR3 loop reads CASSSPNSLLPQHF. The CDR3 DNA follows: TGTGCCAGCAGCTCCCCAAACAGCTTACTGCCCCAGCATTTT.